This T cell receptor (beta chain) was retrieved from a study of Graves' ophthalmopathy and Graves' hyperthyroidism. This clonotype was counted once. TCR beta CDR3 amplification used RNA transcripts. Following a first-round RT-PCR that used HTBI primers, a second-round multiplex PCR was carried out. TCRdb recomputed calls from the multiplex PCR reads with MiXCR, one row per CDR3 protein. The sample has roughly 1.1 million distinct CDR3 sequences, about 35% seen once. This CDR3 region has 12 residues. Trimming removed 3 bases at V and 4 bases at J, with 9 bases between. Germline assignment: CDR1 DFQATT and CDR2 SNEGSKA (reference sequence).

This clonotype was obtained from an adult man with Graves' hyperthyroidism. The rearrangement uses TRBV20-1 and TRBJ1-1; D is unresolved. Sequencing input: peripheral blood or thyroid tissue (not recorded which). CDR3 nucleotides: TGCAGTGCTAGCCTGGCCGGCACTGAAGCTTTCTTT. Protein product: CSASLAGTEAFF.